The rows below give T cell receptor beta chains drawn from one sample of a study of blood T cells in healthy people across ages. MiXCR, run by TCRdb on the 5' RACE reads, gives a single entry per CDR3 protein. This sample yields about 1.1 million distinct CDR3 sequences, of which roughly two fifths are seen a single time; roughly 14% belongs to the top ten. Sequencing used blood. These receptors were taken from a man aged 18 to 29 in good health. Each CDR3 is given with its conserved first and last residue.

CDR3aa: CASSWTEDTQYF; v_gene: TRBV6-2/TRBV6-3
CDR3aa: CATSRMSASTYEQYF; v_gene: TRBV15
CDR3aa: CATGRINYGYTF; v_gene: TRBV2
CDR3aa: CSASPGAGLNTEAFF; v_gene: TRBV20-1
CDR3aa: CAAGQHNEQYF; v_gene: TRBV28
CDR3aa: CASSYGPGLSSYNSPLHF; v_gene: TRBV6-5
CDR3aa: CASSSITVYQETQYF; v_gene: TRBV7-2
CDR3aa: CSARDLGAYDTEAFF; v_gene: TRBV20-1
CDR3aa: CASSLRLAGSLEYNEQFF; v_gene: TRBV7-2
CDR3aa: CASSRQSTSSPLHF; v_gene: TRBV6-5
CDR3aa: CASSGTGGRQNTEAFF; v_gene: TRBV5-1
CDR3aa: CASTKGQLTDTQYF; v_gene: TRBV2
CDR3aa: CAIGGTGGGATEAFF; v_gene: TRBV10-3
CDR3aa: CSTRTVMNTEAFF; v_gene: TRBV29-1
CDR3aa: CASSLSRLDTQYF; v_gene: TRBV13
CDR3aa: CASSSKPWGTEAFF; v_gene: TRBV7-9
CDR3aa: CASSQEDDTTNYGYTF; v_gene: TRBV3-1
CDR3aa: CASTYSGGARNEQFF; v_gene: TRBV12-3/TRBV12-4
CDR3aa: CASSLTRGSNNEQYF; v_gene: TRBV7-3
CDR3aa: CASSQDPISTQAFF; v_gene: TRBV3-1
CDR3aa: CASSLAKSSYDEQFF; v_gene: TRBV7-2
CDR3aa: CASSAQVGRGLTDTQYF; v_gene: TRBV7-2
CDR3aa: CANSYDQPPYNEQFF; v_gene: TRBV12-3/TRBV12-4
CDR3aa: CASSKISTDTQYF; v_gene: TRBV28
CDR3aa: CASSYGTGSVDTQYF; v_gene: TRBV6-5
CDR3aa: CSARSDSDNEQFF; v_gene: TRBV20-1
CDR3aa: CSASIYQPYEQYF; v_gene: TRBV20-1
CDR3aa: CASRAVLTGLYNSPLHF; v_gene: TRBV28
CDR3aa: CASSQDRNTIDYGYTF; v_gene: TRBV4-1
CDR3aa: CASSLMDSYNEQFF; v_gene: TRBV5-1
CDR3aa: CASSPQGQGILGYTF; v_gene: TRBV7-9
CDR3aa: CSANLDVGSTDTQYF; v_gene: TRBV20-1
CDR3aa: CASSEDGPSYNSPLHF; v_gene: TRBV6-1
CDR3aa: CASGFLVVRGDNTEAFF; v_gene: TRBV12-5
CDR3aa: CSVGFEEFYNEQYF; v_gene: TRBV20-1
CDR3aa: CASSVVGESSYNEQYF; v_gene: TRBV7-2
CDR3aa: CASSERTGISYNEQYF; v_gene: TRBV6-1
CDR3aa: CASSQDLHGYEQYF; v_gene: TRBV4-3
CDR3aa: CSVGEGVNTEAFF; v_gene: TRBV29-1
CDR3aa: CASSLGQGIETQYF; v_gene: TRBV7-2
CDR3aa: CSVEKDREFSSQPQHF; v_gene: TRBV29-1
CDR3aa: CASRDGDSNYGYTF; v_gene: TRBV6-5
CDR3aa: CAISDGERNQPQHF; v_gene: TRBV10-3
CDR3aa: CASQRGADYGYTF; v_gene: TRBV28
CDR3aa: CASSLPFRGYYNEQFF; v_gene: TRBV5-1
CDR3aa: CASSFRGQGQGNTIYF; v_gene: TRBV12-3/TRBV12-4
CDR3aa: CASSPSSPGNTIYF; v_gene: TRBV3-1
CDR3aa: CAEGGVNSNQPQHF; v_gene: TRBV7-2
CDR3aa: CASSKNRGGRQRENTEAFF; v_gene: TRBV21-1
CDR3aa: CSVVSQQGKGGYTF; v_gene: TRBV29-1
CDR3aa: CASSDGAESDTQYF; v_gene: TRBV6-2/TRBV6-3
CDR3aa: CVSSVAGGGGTDTQYF; v_gene: TRBV9
CDR3aa: CSARDVSRGDWRETQYF; v_gene: TRBV20-1
CDR3aa: CASSLMGGGYNEQFF; v_gene: TRBV12-3/TRBV12-4
CDR3aa: CASSLVSSGEQFF; v_gene: TRBV7-2
CDR3aa: CSAQTRGRVNTEAFF; v_gene: TRBV20-1